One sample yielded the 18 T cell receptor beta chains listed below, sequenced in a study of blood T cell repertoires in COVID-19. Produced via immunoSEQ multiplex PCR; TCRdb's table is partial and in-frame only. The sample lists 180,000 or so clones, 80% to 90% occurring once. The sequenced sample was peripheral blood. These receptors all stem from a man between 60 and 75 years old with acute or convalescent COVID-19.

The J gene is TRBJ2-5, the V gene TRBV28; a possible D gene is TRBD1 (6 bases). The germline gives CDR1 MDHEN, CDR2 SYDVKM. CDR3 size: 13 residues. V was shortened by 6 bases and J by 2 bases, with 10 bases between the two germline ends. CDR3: CASSLGQQETQYF. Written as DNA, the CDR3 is TGTGCCAGCAGCTTAGGACAGCAAGAGACCCAGTACTTC.

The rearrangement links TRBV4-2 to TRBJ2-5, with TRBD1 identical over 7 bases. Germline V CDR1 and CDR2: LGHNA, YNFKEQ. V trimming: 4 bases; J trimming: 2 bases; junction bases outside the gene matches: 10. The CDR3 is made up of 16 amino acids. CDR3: CASSPDLARGQETQYF. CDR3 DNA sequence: TGTGCCAGCAGCCCCGATTTGGCCAGGGGGCAAGAGACCCAGTACTTC.

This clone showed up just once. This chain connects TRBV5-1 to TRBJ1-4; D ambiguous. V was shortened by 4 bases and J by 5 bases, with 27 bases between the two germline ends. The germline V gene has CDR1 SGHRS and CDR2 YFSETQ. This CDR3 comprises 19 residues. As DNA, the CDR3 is TGCGCCAGCAGCGGGAGTGGTGGCAGAGAAATGGGGAGGAATGAAAAACTGTTTTTT. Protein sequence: CASSGSGGREMGRNEKLFF.

The CDR3 sequence is CASSREGPDTQYF. The CDR3 DNA sequence: TGTGCCAGCAGCCGGGAGGGCCCAGATACGCAGTATTTT. The chain employs TRBV2 and TRBJ2-3, with 8 nucleotides matching TRBD2. Germline V lookup: CDR1 SNHLY, CDR2 FYNNEI. This CDR3 has 13 residues. With 6 bases clipped from V and 4 bases from J, the junction kept 3 bases outside the gene matches. The full variable domain, its missing parts supplied by reference TRBV2 and TRBJ2-3, is EPEVTQTPSHQVTQMGQEVILRCVPISNHLYFYWYRQILGQKVEFLVSFYNNEISEKSEIFDDQFSVERPDGSNFTLKIRSTKLEDSAMYFCASSREGPDTQYFGPGTRLTVL.

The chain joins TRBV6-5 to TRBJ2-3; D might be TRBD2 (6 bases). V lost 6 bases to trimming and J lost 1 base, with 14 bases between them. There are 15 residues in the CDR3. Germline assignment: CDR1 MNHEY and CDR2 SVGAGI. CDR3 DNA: TGTGCCAGCAGGCGGCTACCGGGGGGCACAGATACGCAGTATTTT. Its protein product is CASRRLPGGTDTQYF.

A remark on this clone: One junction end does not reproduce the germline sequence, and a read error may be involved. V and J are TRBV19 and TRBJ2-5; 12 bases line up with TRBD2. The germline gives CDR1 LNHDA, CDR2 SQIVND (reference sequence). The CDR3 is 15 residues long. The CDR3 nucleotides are TGTGCCAGTAGCATAGGACTAGCGGGGCAAGAGACCCAGTACTTC. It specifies CASSIGLAGQETQYF.

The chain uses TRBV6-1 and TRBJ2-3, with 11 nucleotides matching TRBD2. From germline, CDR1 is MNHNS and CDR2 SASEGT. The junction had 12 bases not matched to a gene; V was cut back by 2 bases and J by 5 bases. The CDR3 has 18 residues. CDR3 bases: TGTGCCAGCAGTGAAAGAGGGCTAGCGGGAGGTGGGGGAGATACGCAGTATTTT. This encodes CASSERGLAGGGGDTQYF.

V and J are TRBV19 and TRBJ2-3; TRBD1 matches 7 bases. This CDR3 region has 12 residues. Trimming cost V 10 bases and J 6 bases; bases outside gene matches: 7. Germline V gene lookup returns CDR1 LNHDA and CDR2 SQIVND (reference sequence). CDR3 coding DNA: TGTGCCACCGGGACAGCCCCCGATACGCAGTATTTT. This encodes CATGTAPDTQYF.

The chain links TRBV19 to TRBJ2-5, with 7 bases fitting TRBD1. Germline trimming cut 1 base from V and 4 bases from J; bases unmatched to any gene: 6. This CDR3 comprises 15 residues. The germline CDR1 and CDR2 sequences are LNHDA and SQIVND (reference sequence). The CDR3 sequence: CASSIGQGGLETQYF. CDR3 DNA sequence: TGTGCCAGTAGTATAGGCCAAGGGGGCCTAGAGACCCAGTACTTC.

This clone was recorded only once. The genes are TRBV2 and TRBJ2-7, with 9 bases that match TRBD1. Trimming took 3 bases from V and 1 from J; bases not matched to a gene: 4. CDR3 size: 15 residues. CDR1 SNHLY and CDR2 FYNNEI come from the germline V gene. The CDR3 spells CASSEEGQGSYEQYF. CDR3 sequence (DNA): TGTGCCAGCAGTGAGGAGGGACAGGGTTCCTACGAGCAGTACTTC.

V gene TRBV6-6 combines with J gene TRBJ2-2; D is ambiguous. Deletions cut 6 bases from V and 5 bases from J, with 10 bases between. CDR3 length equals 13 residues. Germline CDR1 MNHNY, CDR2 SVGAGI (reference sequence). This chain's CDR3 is CASSPGSTGELFF. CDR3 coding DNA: TGTGCCAGCAGCCCAGGTTCAACCGGGGAGCTGTTTTTT.

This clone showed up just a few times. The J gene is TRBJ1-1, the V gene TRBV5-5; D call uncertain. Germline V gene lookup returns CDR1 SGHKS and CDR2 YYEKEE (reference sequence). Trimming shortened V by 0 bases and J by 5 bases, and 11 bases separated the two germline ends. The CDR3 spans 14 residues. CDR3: CASSLGRSTTEAFF. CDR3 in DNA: TGTGCCAGCAGCTTGGGGAGGTCTACTACTGAAGCTTTCTTT.

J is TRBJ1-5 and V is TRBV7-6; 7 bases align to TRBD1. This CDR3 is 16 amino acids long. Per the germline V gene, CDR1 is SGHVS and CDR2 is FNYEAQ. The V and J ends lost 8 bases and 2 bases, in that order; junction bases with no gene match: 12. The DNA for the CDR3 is TGTGCCAGCCAAGCGGGGGGCAGGGGGGGCAATCAGCCCCAGCATTTT. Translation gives CASQAGGRGGNQPQHF.

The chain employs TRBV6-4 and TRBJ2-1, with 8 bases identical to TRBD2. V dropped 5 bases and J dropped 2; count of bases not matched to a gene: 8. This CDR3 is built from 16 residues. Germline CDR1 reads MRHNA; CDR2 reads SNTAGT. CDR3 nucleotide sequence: TGTGCCAGCAGTCGGGGGGGAGCATCTCCCTACAATGAGCAGTTCTTC. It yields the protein CASSRGGASPYNEQFF.

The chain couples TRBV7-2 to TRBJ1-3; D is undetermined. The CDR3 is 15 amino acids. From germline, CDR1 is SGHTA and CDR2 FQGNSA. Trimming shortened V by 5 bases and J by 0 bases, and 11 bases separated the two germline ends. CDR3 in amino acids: CASSPDGSSGNTIYF. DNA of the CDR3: TGTGCCAGCAGCCCGGACGGGAGCTCTGGAAACACCATATATTTT. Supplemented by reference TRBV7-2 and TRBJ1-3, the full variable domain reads GAGVSQSPSNKVTEKGKDVELRCDPISGHTALYWYRQSLGQGLEFLIYFQGNSAPDKSGLPSDRFSAERTGGSVSTLTIQRTQQEDSAVYLCASSPDGSSGNTIYFGEGSWLTVV.

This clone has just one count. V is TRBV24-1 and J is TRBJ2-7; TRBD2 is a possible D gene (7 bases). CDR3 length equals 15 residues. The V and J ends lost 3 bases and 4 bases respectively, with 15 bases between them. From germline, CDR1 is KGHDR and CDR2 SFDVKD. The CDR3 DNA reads TGTGCCACCAGTGATCGCACGGGGGGCTCATACGAGCAGTACTTC. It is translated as CATSDRTGGSYEQYF.

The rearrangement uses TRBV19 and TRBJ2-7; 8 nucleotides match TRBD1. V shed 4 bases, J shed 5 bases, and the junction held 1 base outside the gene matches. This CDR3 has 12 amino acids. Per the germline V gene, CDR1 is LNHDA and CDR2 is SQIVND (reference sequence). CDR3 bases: TGTGCCAGTAGTAACAGGGGGAACGAGCAGTACTTC. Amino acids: CASSNRGNEQYF.

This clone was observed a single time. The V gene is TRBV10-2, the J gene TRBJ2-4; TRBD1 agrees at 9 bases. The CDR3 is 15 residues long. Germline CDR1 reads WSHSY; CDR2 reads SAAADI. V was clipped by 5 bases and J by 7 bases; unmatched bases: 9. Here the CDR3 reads CASSSSGTGTNIQYF. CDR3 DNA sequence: TGCGCCAGCAGTTCATCCGGGACAGGGACGAACATTCAGTACTTC.